This T cell receptor beta chain was observed in a study of CD8+CD57+ T cells in acquired aplastic anemia. About the research overall: Mean DNA quantity obtained from sorted CD4+ and CD8+ cells was 3.2 ug. Study outcomes and limitations: Patients and controls shared twenty-nine CD8+ CDR3 sequences.

CDR3 and TCR beta VDJ profiling relied on genomic DNA as the template. MiXCR, applied by TCRdb to the reads, yields one record per CDR3 protein. This sample has around 200,000 distinct CDR3 sequences, with less than 75% found just once. This CDR3 is built from 16 residues. From germline, CDR1 is SGHVS and CDR2 FQNEAQ. V lost 3 bases and J lost 8; bases outside the gene matches: 15. Patients included in sequencing had previously demonstrated CD8+CD57+ cell expansion by flow cytometry. Blood came from patients not yet given any therapy. As to this clonotype: Its antigen remains unknown.

The gene calls are TRBV7-8 and TRBJ1-2; 7 bases match TRBD1. This TCR was sampled from a human donor with aplastic anemia. Source material: sorted CD4+, CD8+, or CD8+CD57+ T cells (not recorded which) from PBMCs. CDR3 in amino acids: CASSFSPTGKAGGYTF. Written as DNA, the CDR3 is TGTGCCAGCAGCTTTTCCCCGACAGGGAAAGCGGGAGGCTACACCTTC.